This TCR beta chain appears in the sequencing data of a study of shared clonotypes between healthy human individuals. Findings and limits, study-wide: About 5% was the fraction of naive CD4 clonotypes found shared across several donors. It was the non-shared clonotypes that had lower generation probabilities than clonotypes shared by all four donors.

Germline V CDR1 and CDR2: SGHRS, YFSETQ. CDR3 length equals 16 residues. Between the trimmed V and J ends, which lost 0 bases and 4 bases, there was a span of 13 bases. The naive CD8 subset, CD45RO-negative cells positively selected for CCR7, excluded terminally differentiated effector memory CD45RA+ cells. Deep-level assay runs were performed. Sequencing was performed with immunoSEQ multiplex PCR; in TCRdb, only in-frame clones are kept and a portion is missing. Of around 2,100,000 clones in the sample, 85% to 95% were seen once. As concerns this clone: The antigen is unknown.

The sequence derives from a man aged 18 to 29 in good health. The sequenced material came from naive CD8+ T cells sorted from blood. The V gene is TRBV5-1, the J gene TRBJ2-2; D not certain. The CDR3 sequence: CASSLEGRSPTGELFF. The CDR3 DNA sequence: TGCGCCAGCAGCTTGGAGGGCAGGAGCCCCACCGGGGAGCTGTTTTTT.